This passage covers 17 T cell receptor beta chains from one sample sequenced in a study of cytomegalovirus exposure and HLA in healthy donors. The PCR had 60 Vbeta and 13 Jbeta primers. TCRdb's copy holds only in-frame clones and misses some; the assay was immunoSEQ multiplex PCR. The sample includes 99,000 or so clones, around three quarters seen only once; the top ten take about 5.7%. The sequenced sample was PBMCs. Receptor source: a woman aged 18-35 years in good health and CMV-seropositive.

The gene calls are TRBV5-1 and TRBJ2-3; D might be TRBD2 (7 bases). Per the germline V gene, CDR1 is SGHRS and CDR2 is YFSETQ. Trimming removed 2 bases from V and 5 bases from J, with 18 bases in between. The CDR3 has 16 amino acids. DNA of the CDR3: TGCGCCAGCAGCTTCCGGGGGCTAGCGGAGGTAGATACGCAGTATTTT. Protein sequence: CASSFRGLAEVDTQYF.

The gene calls are TRBV6-5 and TRBJ2-3; D might be TRBD2 (5 bases). Germline V gene sequence: CDR1 MNHEY, CDR2 SVGAGI. The CDR3 contains 15 residues. The germline V and J ends were trimmed by 3 bases and 4 bases, with 14 bases remaining between them. The CDR3, as DNA: TGTGCCAGCAGTTATACGGGATCCTACGCAGATACGCAGTATTTT. Protein product: CASSYTGSYADTQYF.

The CDR3 nucleotides read TGTGCCAGCACTAGACAGGGGACCTATGGCTACACCTTC. Translating gives CASTRQGTYGYTF. The chain couples TRBV6-5 to TRBJ1-2; 8 nucleotides agree with TRBD1. With 7 bases clipped from V and 4 bases from J, the junction kept 5 bases outside the gene matches. The germline V gene has CDR1 MNHEY and CDR2 SVGAGI. The CDR3 is made up of 13 amino acids.

The J gene is TRBJ2-1, the V gene TRBV28; D remains ambiguous. Germline CDR1 reads MDHEN; CDR2 reads SYDVKM. The CDR3 length is 14 residues. V lost 5 bases, J lost 0 bases, and 8 bases lay in between. CDR3 nucleotide sequence: TGTGCCAGCAGTCCCAGTACCTCCTACAATGAGCAGTTCTTC. Translated: CASSPSTSYNEQFF.

The J gene is TRBJ2-5, the V gene TRBV4-1, with D maybe TRBD2 (6 bases). Trimming left V 8 bases short and J 5 bases short, with 21 bases between. This CDR3 has 15 amino acids. The germline V gene encodes CDR1 MGHRA and CDR2 YSYEKL. The CDR3 DNA reads as TGCGCCAGCTCTGTAGGGACTGCTCTCATGGAGACCCAGTACTTC. It encodes CASSVGTALMETQYF.

This clone was detected once. This chain connects TRBV28 to TRBJ2-3; TRBD2 agrees at 9 bases. The CDR3 length is 14 residues. Germline loops: CDR1 MDHEN, CDR2 SYDVKM. The V and J ends lost 8 bases and 5 bases, in that order; junction bases with no gene match: 8. The CDR3: CASGTGLARDTQYF. CDR3 sequence (DNA): TGTGCCAGCGGGACGGGACTAGCAAGAGATACGCAGTATTTT.

V gene TRBV5-1 combines with J gene TRBJ2-7, with unresolved D. The CDR3 is 11 residues long. Per the germline V gene, CDR1 is SGHRS and CDR2 is YFSETQ. Between the trimmed V and J ends, which lost 5 bases and 4 bases, there was a span of 7 bases. The CDR3 protein is CASSSQYEQYF. CDR3 bases: TGCGCCAGCAGTTCTCAGTACGAGCAGTACTTC.

The rearrangement links TRBV7-8 to TRBJ2-7; D gene unclear. The V gene's germline CDR1 is SGHVS and CDR2 FQNEAQ. The CDR3 extends over 15 amino acids. Between the trimmed V and J ends, which lost 7 bases and 0 bases, there was a span of 16 bases. CDR3 DNA: TGTGCCAGCACCGACCGAGGTGGCCTCTCCTACGAGCAGTACTTC. Translating it yields CASTDRGGLSYEQYF.

This chain connects TRBV28 to TRBJ2-3, with TRBD2 as a possible D gene (5 bases). CDR3 length equals 15 residues. CDR1 and CDR2 (germline): MDHEN, SYDVKM. V was cut by 7 bases and J by 13 bases, with 27 bases left in between. The CDR3 bases are TGTGCCAGCACTCAATGGGAGCGACCCCCAGATAAGAAGTATTTT. Translated: CASTQWERPPDKKYF.

This clone was seen once. The gene calls are TRBV27 and TRBJ2-3; the match to TRBD2 covers 7 bases. The CDR3 has 16 amino acids. Germline loops: CDR1 MNHEY, CDR2 SMNVEV (reference sequence). V trimming: 3 bases; J trimming: 5 bases; junction bases outside the gene matches: 11. The CDR3 spells CASSFVASGGIDTQYF. CDR3 nucleotide sequence: TGTGCCAGCAGTTTTGTGGCTAGCGGTGGTATAGATACGCAGTATTTT.

Remarks on this clone: One junction end disagrees with the germline gene, perhaps due to a read error. The sample has other DNA sequences that encode this CDR3 too. The chain is built from TRBV6-4 and TRBJ2-3; 8 positions match TRBD2. This CDR3 has 15 amino acids. Germline V CDR1 and CDR2: MRHNA, SNTAGT. CDR3 protein: CASSEVAGRGDTQYF. The CDR3 DNA reads as TGTGCCAGCAGTGAAGTAGCGGGGCGGGGTGATACGCAGTACTTT.

V usage is TRBV2 and J usage is TRBJ1-1, with D hard to call. V was shortened by 6 bases and J by 2 bases, with 7 bases between the two germline ends. Germline CDR1 reads SNHLY; CDR2 reads FYNNEI. The CDR3 totals 12 residues. CDR3 residues: CASRVDNTEAFF. As DNA, the CDR3 is TGTGCCAGCAGGGTAGATAACACTGAAGCTTTCTTT.

The CDR3 reads CASSPITGELFF. In DNA, the CDR3 is TGTGCCAGCAGCCCCATTACCGGGGAGCTGTTTTTT. The chain uses TRBV5-4 and TRBJ2-2; no firm D call. The length of the CDR3 is 12 residues. Per germline, CDR1 SGHNT and CDR2 YYREEE (reference sequence). Between the trimmed V and J ends, which lost 4 bases and 5 bases, there was a span of 6 bases.

The rearrangement uses TRBV6-1 and TRBJ1-5; D call uncertain. This CDR3 region has 15 residues. Trimming cost V 3 bases and J 0 bases, with 9 bases left between them. Germline CDR1 is MNHNS and CDR2 is SASEGT. The CDR3, as DNA: TGTGCCAGCAGTGATGGCACCCATAGCAATCAGCCCCAGCATTTT. It specifies CASSDGTHSNQPQHF.

The chain links TRBV19 to TRBJ2-2; D is possibly TRBD2 (6 bases). Trimming pared 6 bases from V and 4 bases from J, leaving 15 bases between. CDR1 is LNHDA and CDR2 is SQIVND in the germline V gene (reference sequence). This CDR3 contains 15 residues. The CDR3 DNA is TGTGCCAGTAGCTCTGGCGGGGCGGGCACCGGGGAGCTGTTTTTT. Protein: CASSSGGAGTGELFF.

This clone was counted only a few times. This chain links TRBV5-1 with TRBJ1-5; D is unresolved. The CDR3 sequence is 13 residues long. V was cut by 4 bases and J by 6 bases, with 11 bases left in between. Germline CDR1 and CDR2: SGHRS and YFSETQ. The CDR3, as DNA: TGCGCCAGCAGCATGGCGGCAGGTCAGCCCCAGCATTTT. Amino acid sequence: CASSMAAGQPQHF.

The chain links TRBV5-1 to TRBJ2-1; D unresolved. The V end was cut by 2 bases, the J end by 3 bases, with 12 bases between. Germline assignment: CDR1 SGHRS and CDR2 YFSETQ. This CDR3 has 15 residues. CDR3 loop: CASSLTGEVYNEQFF. The CDR3 DNA follows: TGCGCCAGCAGCTTAACTGGAGAAGTCTACAATGAGCAGTTCTTC.